This T cell receptor (beta chain) stems from a study of CD8+CD57+ T cells in acquired aplastic anemia (dated by TCRdb to about 2018). With regard to the full study: Extracted DNA from sorted CD4+ and CD8+ cells averaged about 3 ug, ranging from roughly 0.17 to 30 ug. A CD8+CD57+ expansion meant a frequency higher than the mean frequency seen in healthy subjects. Paper-wide results and their limitations: About 29 CD8+ CDR3 sequences were found to be shared between patients and controls, but these sequences appeared to be highly expressed in patients and within the immunodominant clones of the patients. Between patients and healthy controls, no significant difference in CD8+ Simpson's diversity was found (P=0.060).

In the germline V gene, CDR1 corresponds to SGHAT and CDR2 to FQNNGV. Trimming removed 10 bases from V and 2 bases from J; the gene matches leave 4 bases unexplained. From the cysteine up to the phenylalanine, the CDR3 has a length of 12 residues. Only the CDR3 region is kept as DNA, spanning 36 bases read in frame from base 1. TCR beta VDJ combination and CDR3 sequence profiling used genomic DNA as the template. TCR repertoire sequencing was run on an Illumina HiSeq 2000. In the paper's pipeline: Repertoire assessment relied on Simpson's diversity index, CDR3 size and DJ length profiles, and TRBV/TRBJ rearrangement plots. The immunodominant clone was defined as the most abundant DNA sequence in deep sequencing data. CDR3 amino acid sequences were screened for sharing across subjects and compared with published repertoires and the VDJdb database. TCRdb trimmed public reads at Q25 via fastp, called clones via MiXCR and kept in-frame beta chains. Rows are combined by CDR3 protein, so each entry shows the most common genes and DNA. TCRdb, not the authors, supplied the V and J calls. Counted in this sample were about 180,000 distinct CDR3 sequences; roughly 63% of them appeared once. Roughly 46% of the sample is taken by the ten largest.

Flow cytometry had shown CD8+CD57+ cell expansion in the patients selected for sequencing. Every patient had severe acquired aplastic anemia, diagnosed using the International Study of Aplastic Anemia and Agranulocytosis and Camitta criteria. No therapy had been received by the patients at the time of blood sampling. In the study, sorted CD4+ and CD8+ blood T cells from patients with severe aplastic anemia and from healthy subjects underwent deep sequencing of TCR repertoires. Patients were enrolled in the USA under clinicaltrials.gov protocols 00001620, 01623167, 00001397, 00071045, 00081523 and 00961064. Ficoll-Paque density gradient centrifugation was used to isolate peripheral blood mononuclear cells. Before DNA extraction, CD4+ and CD8+ T cells were sorted with FACS or magnetic beads. To note about this clonotype: Its antigen is not yet known. Per-base quality was not reported, and no clone a single base away is much larger than it.

The receptor was isolated from a human donor with aplastic anemia. The rearranged segments are TRBV11-2 and TRBJ1-1, with 7 junctional bases fitting TRBD1. The sample consisted of sorted CD4+, CD8+, or CD8+CD57+ T cells (not recorded which) from PBMCs. In nucleotides, the sequence is TGTGCCACCGGACAGGCAAACACTGAAGCTTTCTTT. It translates to CATGQANTEAFF.